These T cell receptor beta chains were read from a single sample in a study of cytomegalovirus exposure and HLA in healthy donors. TCRdb keeps only in-frame clones here, not all; method: immunoSEQ multiplex PCR. The table lists 90,000 to 140,000 clones, around 85% of them singletons, with 6.9% in the top ten. Source material: PBMCs. The receptors originated from a man aged 30 to 45 in good health and CMV-seropositive. The CDR3 runs from the conserved cysteine through the conserved F or W. Each record gives: J gene, D gene, CDR3 length, clone size, V gene, CDR3 DNA, CDR3 protein. A D gene is named only where the DNA matches it firmly. For some rows the clone size is stated as once, few or many, or as a class when expanded; others skip it.

j_call: TRBJ1-1
d_call: TRBD1
cdr3_length: 13
clone_size: .
v_call: TRBV7-9
cdr3_nt: TGTGCCAGCAGGAGGACAGGGGGCGCCGAAGCTTTCTTT
cdr3_aa: CASRRTGGAEAFF

j_call: TRBJ1-2
d_call: .
cdr3_length: 14
clone_size: .
v_call: TRBV7-8
cdr3_nt: TGTGCCAGCAGCTTAGATAACAGGAACTATGGCTACACCTTC
cdr3_aa: CASSLDNRNYGYTF

j_call: TRBJ2-2
d_call: .
cdr3_length: 15
clone_size: once
v_call: TRBV6-1
cdr3_nt: TGTGCCAGCAGTATAGTTGCTCTGGACACCGGGGAGCTGTTTTTT
cdr3_aa: CASSIVALDTGELFF

j_call: TRBJ2-3
d_call: .
cdr3_length: 16
clone_size: .
v_call: TRBV7-2
cdr3_nt: TGTGCCAGCAGCTTAGTCGGGACTGGGATAGGAGATACGCAGTATTTT
cdr3_aa: CASSLVGTGIGDTQYF

j_call: TRBJ2-7
d_call: .
cdr3_length: 14
clone_size: .
v_call: TRBV10-3
cdr3_nt: TGTGCCATCAGGTGGGACACCAGCTCCTACGAGCAGTACTTC
cdr3_aa: CAIRWDTSSYEQYF

j_call: TRBJ1-1
d_call: .
cdr3_length: 16
clone_size: .
v_call: TRBV11-2
cdr3_nt: TGTGCCAGCAGAAGGGTCCAGGGGCCCAAGAACACTGAAGCTTTCTTT
cdr3_aa: CASRRVQGPKNTEAFF

j_call: TRBJ2-1
d_call: TRBD2
cdr3_length: 16
clone_size: .
v_call: TRBV4-1
cdr3_nt: TGCGCCAGCAGCCTAGCCGGGGGGGGCGTCTACAATGAGCAGTTCTTC
cdr3_aa: CASSLAGGGVYNEQFF

j_call: TRBJ1-2
d_call: TRBD1
cdr3_length: 15
clone_size: .
v_call: TRBV27
cdr3_nt: TGTGCCAGCAGTTCTATCGGACAGGGGAGTAATGGCTACACCTTC
cdr3_aa: CASSSIGQGSNGYTF

j_call: TRBJ2-3
d_call: .
cdr3_length: 14
clone_size: .
v_call: TRBV5-1
cdr3_nt: TGCGCCAGCAGCTTAGTAGAGGGCCCAGATACGCAGTATTTT
cdr3_aa: CASSLVEGPDTQYF

j_call: TRBJ1-5
d_call: TRBD1
cdr3_length: 14
clone_size: .
v_call: TRBV18
cdr3_nt: TGTGCCAGCTCACTAGACAGGGGGCACCAGCCCCAGCATTTT
cdr3_aa: CASSLDRGHQPQHF

j_call: TRBJ2-3
d_call: .
cdr3_length: 15
clone_size: .
v_call: TRBV12-2
cdr3_nt: TGTGCAAGTCGCCACCGGGACAGGGATCAAGATACGCAGTATTTT
cdr3_aa: CASRHRDRDQDTQYF

j_call: TRBJ1-1
d_call: .
cdr3_length: 13
clone_size: .
v_call: TRBV15
cdr3_nt: TGTGCCACCAGCAGAGAGCGAAACACTGAAGCTTTCTTT
cdr3_aa: CATSRERNTEAFF

j_call: TRBJ2-2
d_call: TRBD2
cdr3_length: 19
clone_size: .
v_call: TRBV27
cdr3_nt: TGTGCCAGCAGTACCCCGGGACTAGCGGGGGTTACGAACACCGGGGAGCTGTTTTTT
cdr3_aa: CASSTPGLAGVTNTGELFF

j_call: TRBJ1-6
d_call: .
cdr3_length: 15
clone_size: .
v_call: TRBV6-5
cdr3_nt: TGTGCCAGCACCACAGGAAGCTCCTATAATTCACCCCTCCACTTT
cdr3_aa: CASTTGSSYNSPLHF

j_call: TRBJ2-7
d_call: TRBD2
cdr3_length: 14
clone_size: .
v_call: TRBV2
cdr3_nt: TGTGCCAGCAGTGGGGGGACTAGCCCCTACGAGCAGTACTTC
cdr3_aa: CASSGGTSPYEQYF

j_call: TRBJ1-2
d_call: TRBD1
cdr3_length: 13
clone_size: .
v_call: TRBV10-2
cdr3_nt: TGCGCCAGCAGGGACAGGTCTGGCTATGGCTACACCTTC
cdr3_aa: CASRDRSGYGYTF

j_call: TRBJ1-2
d_call: .
cdr3_length: 19
clone_size: .
v_call: TRBV19
cdr3_nt: TGTGCCAGGCCCAAGGTGGCCGACAGGCCTCCACTAAAAGGGGGTGGCTACACCTTC
cdr3_aa: CARPKVADRPPLKGGGYTF

j_call: TRBJ1-2
d_call: TRBD1
cdr3_length: 15
clone_size: once
v_call: TRBV6-1
cdr3_nt: TGTGCCAGCAGTGAAGCCTTACAGGGGTTCTATGGCTACACCTTC
cdr3_aa: CASSEALQGFYGYTF

j_call: TRBJ2-5
d_call: TRBD1
cdr3_length: 16
clone_size: .
v_call: TRBV5-4
cdr3_nt: TGTGCCAGCAGGAGATCGGGACAGGGGGCAGGAGAGACCCAGTACTTC
cdr3_aa: CASRRSGQGAGETQYF

j_call: TRBJ2-5
d_call: .
cdr3_length: 14
clone_size: .
v_call: TRBV1
cdr3_nt: TGCACCAGCAGCCCTGACGACAGGGAAGAGACCCAGTACTTC
cdr3_aa: CTSSPDDREETQYF

j_call: TRBJ2-2
d_call: TRBD1
cdr3_length: 15
clone_size: .
v_call: TRBV14
cdr3_nt: TGTGCCAGCAGCTCGCGGACAGGGTGGGGCGGGGAGCTGTTTTTT
cdr3_aa: CASSSRTGWGGELFF

j_call: TRBJ2-4
d_call: TRBD2
cdr3_length: 14
clone_size: .
v_call: TRBV29-1
cdr3_nt: TGCAGCGCCCGACTAGCGGGGGGGCAGAACATTCAGTACTTC
cdr3_aa: CSARLAGGQNIQYF

j_call: TRBJ1-3
d_call: .
cdr3_length: 13
clone_size: .
v_call: TRBV6-6
cdr3_nt: TGTGCCAGCTGGGACACTCCCGGAAACACCATATATTTT
cdr3_aa: CASWDTPGNTIYF

j_call: TRBJ1-3
d_call: .
cdr3_length: 16
clone_size: few
v_call: TRBV6-6
cdr3_nt: TGTGCCAGCAGCCCTGCGGAGGGAACGGCTGGAAACACCATATATTTT
cdr3_aa: CASSPAEGTAGNTIYF

j_call: TRBJ2-1
d_call: TRBD2
cdr3_length: 12
clone_size: .
v_call: TRBV6-5
cdr3_nt: TGTGCCAGCAGGTTGGGAGGGAATGAGCAGTTCTTC
cdr3_aa: CASRLGGNEQFF

j_call: TRBJ2-7
d_call: TRBD2
cdr3_length: 14
clone_size: .
v_call: TRBV5-1
cdr3_nt: TGCGCCAGCAATCCTAGCGGGGGGGCTGTCGAGCAGTACTTC
cdr3_aa: CASNPSGGAVEQYF

j_call: TRBJ1-6
d_call: .
cdr3_length: 13
clone_size: .
v_call: TRBV6-1
cdr3_nt: TGTGCCACCAGACAGTCACCTGATTCACCCCTCCACTTT
cdr3_aa: CATRQSPDSPLHF

j_call: TRBJ2-1
d_call: TRBD1
cdr3_length: 15
clone_size: .
v_call: TRBV7-9
cdr3_nt: TGTGCCAGCAGCCACAGGGGGAGCACCTACAATGAGCAGTTCTTC
cdr3_aa: CASSHRGSTYNEQFF

j_call: TRBJ1-4
d_call: .
cdr3_length: 18
clone_size: .
v_call: TRBV4-1
cdr3_nt: TGCGCCAGCAGCCAAGGATCCCAGGGGCGATATCCCAGTGAAAAACTGTTTTTT
cdr3_aa: CASSQGSQGRYPSEKLFF

j_call: TRBJ2-3
d_call: TRBD1
cdr3_length: 16
clone_size: .
v_call: TRBV7-9
cdr3_nt: TGTTCCAGCAGCGGCGGACAGGGGGCGAGCACAGATACGCAGTATTTT
cdr3_aa: CSSSGGQGASTDTQYF

j_call: TRBJ1-1
d_call: .
cdr3_length: 14
clone_size: .
v_call: TRBV27
cdr3_nt: TGTGCCAGCAGTTTAACCGCGGGGAACACTGAAGCTTTCTTT
cdr3_aa: CASSLTAGNTEAFF

j_call: TRBJ1-2
d_call: TRBD1
cdr3_length: 14
clone_size: .
v_call: TRBV5-1
cdr3_nt: TGCGCCAGCAGCTGGGACAGAGCTAACTATGGCTACACCTTC
cdr3_aa: CASSWDRANYGYTF

j_call: TRBJ2-5
d_call: TRBD2
cdr3_length: 17
clone_size: .
v_call: TRBV7-2
cdr3_nt: TGTGCCAGCAGCCAGGGGGCTAGCGGGGGGGCCTTGGAGACCCAGTACTTC
cdr3_aa: CASSQGASGGALETQYF

j_call: TRBJ2-2
d_call: TRBD1
cdr3_length: 13
clone_size: .
v_call: TRBV7-3
cdr3_nt: TGTGCCAGCAGCCGAACAGGGGCGACAGGGCTGTTTTTT
cdr3_aa: CASSRTGATGLFF

j_call: TRBJ2-5
d_call: TRBD1
cdr3_length: 15
clone_size: .
v_call: TRBV5-1
cdr3_nt: TGCGCCAGCAGCCCGGGGGACAGGGCACAAGAGACCCAGTACTTC
cdr3_aa: CASSPGDRAQETQYF

j_call: TRBJ2-2
d_call: .
cdr3_length: 15
clone_size: .
v_call: TRBV28
cdr3_nt: TGTGCCAGCAGTTTATCTTGGACTTCCACCGGGGAGCTGTTTTTT
cdr3_aa: CASSLSWTSTGELFF

j_call: TRBJ1-4
d_call: .
cdr3_length: 17
clone_size: .
v_call: TRBV4-3
cdr3_nt: TGCGCCAGCAGCCCCTGGGGCAGGGGTACAACTAATGAAAAACTGTTTTTT
cdr3_aa: CASSPWGRGTTNEKLFF

j_call: TRBJ2-5
d_call: TRBD1
cdr3_length: 15
clone_size: once
v_call: TRBV4-1
cdr3_nt: TGCGCCAGCAGCCAGATGGGACAGTACCAAGAGACCCAGTACTTC
cdr3_aa: CASSQMGQYQETQYF

j_call: TRBJ2-5
d_call: .
cdr3_length: 14
clone_size: .
v_call: TRBV19
cdr3_nt: TGTGCCAGTAGTACCCGGGACTACCAAGAGACCCAGTACTTC
cdr3_aa: CASSTRDYQETQYF

j_call: TRBJ2-3
d_call: .
cdr3_length: 14
clone_size: .
v_call: TRBV2
cdr3_nt: TGTGCCAGCAGTAGGACAGAAAGCACAGATACGCAGTATTTT
cdr3_aa: CASSRTESTDTQYF

j_call: TRBJ2-3
d_call: TRBD2
cdr3_length: 16
clone_size: .
v_call: TRBV5-1
cdr3_nt: TGCGCCAGCAGCCCAACTAGCGGGGGATACACAGATACGCAGTATTTT
cdr3_aa: CASSPTSGGYTDTQYF

j_call: TRBJ2-7
d_call: TRBD1
cdr3_length: 14
clone_size: .
v_call: TRBV7-8
cdr3_nt: TGTGCCAGCAGCCCCCGGACAGGGTTGAACGAGCAGTACTTC
cdr3_aa: CASSPRTGLNEQYF

j_call: TRBJ2-7
d_call: .
cdr3_length: 15
clone_size: .
v_call: TRBV21-1
cdr3_nt: TGTGCCAGCAGAGACGGGAACAGGGCGGGCTACGAGCAGTACTTC
cdr3_aa: CASRDGNRAGYEQYF

j_call: TRBJ1-5
d_call: .
cdr3_length: 13
clone_size: .
v_call: TRBV2
cdr3_nt: TGTGCCAGCAGGGACAGTGCTAATCAGCCCCAGCATTTT
cdr3_aa: CASRDSANQPQHF

j_call: TRBJ2-3
d_call: TRBD2
cdr3_length: 17
clone_size: once
v_call: TRBV18
cdr3_nt: TGTGCCAGCTCGCCGGGGGTCGGAGCGGGGGGGCCAGATACGCAGTATTTT
cdr3_aa: CASSPGVGAGGPDTQYF